This TCR beta chain was captured by sequencing in a study of cytomegalovirus exposure and HLA in healthy donors. Study-level findings and limits: The classifier reportedly diagnosed cytomegalovirus status with high specificity and sensitivity. In a later analysis, TCR association rates varied by HLA locus: DRB1 most, HLA-C fewest. Immune exposure information comprised only CMV serostatus.

Of note for this clone: What it binds is not known.

Researchers ran the PCR with 60 Vbeta and 13 Jbeta primers. Repertoires were generated with immunoSEQ multiplex PCR, while TCRdb's copy carries only in-frame clones and drops some. The sample records 100,000 to 150,000 clones, around 80% being singletons. Sequenced input: PBMCs. The TCR originated in a man younger than 45 in good health and CMV-seropositive.

CDR3 protein: CASSLGQTTGNTIYF. CDR3 bases: TGCGCCAGCAGCTTAGGACAAACGACTGGAAACACCATATATTTT. The rearrangement links TRBV5-1 to TRBJ1-3; the D gene is possibly TRBD1 (5 bases). Germline CDR1 reads SGHRS; CDR2 reads YFSETQ. V was shortened by 2 bases and J by 2 bases, with 11 bases between the two germline ends. The length of the CDR3 is 15 residues. Using reference TRBV5-1 and TRBJ1-3 for the parts outside the CDR3, the full variable domain is KAGVTQTPRYLIKTRGQQVTLSCSPISGHRSVSWYQQTPGQGLQFLFEYFSETQRNKGNFPGRFSGRQFSNSRSEMNVSTLELGDSALYLCASSLGQTTGNTIYFGEGSWLTVV.